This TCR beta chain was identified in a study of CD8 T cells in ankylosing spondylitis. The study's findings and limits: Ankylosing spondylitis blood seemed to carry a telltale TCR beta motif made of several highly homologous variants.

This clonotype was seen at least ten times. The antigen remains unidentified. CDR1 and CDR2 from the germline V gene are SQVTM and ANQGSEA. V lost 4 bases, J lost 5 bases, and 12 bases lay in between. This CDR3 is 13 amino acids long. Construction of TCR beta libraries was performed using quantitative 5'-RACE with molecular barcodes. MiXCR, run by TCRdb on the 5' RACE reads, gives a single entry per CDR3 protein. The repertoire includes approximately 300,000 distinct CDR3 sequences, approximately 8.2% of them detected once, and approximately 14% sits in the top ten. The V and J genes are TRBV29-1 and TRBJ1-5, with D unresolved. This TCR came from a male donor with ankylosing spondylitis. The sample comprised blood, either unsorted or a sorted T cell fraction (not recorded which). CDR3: CSVGVGFDQPQHF. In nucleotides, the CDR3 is TGCAGCGTTGGGGTGGGATTCGATCAGCCCCAGCATTTT. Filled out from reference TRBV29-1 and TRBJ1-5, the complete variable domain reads SAVISQKPSRDICQRGTSLTIQCQVDSQVTMMFWYRQQPGQSLTLIATANQGSEATYESGFVIDKFPISRPNLTFSTLTVSNMSPEDSSIYLCSVGVGFDQPQHFGDGTRLSIL.